A selection of T cell receptor beta chains follows, all from one sample in a study of regulatory T cells in long-lasting Graves disease. Using its own MiXCR run on the multiplex PCR reads, TCRdb lists one record per CDR3 protein. This repertoire shows hundreds of thousands of distinct CDR3 sequences, approximately 13% found once; its top ten account for over 7.5%. These same records also appear under a second study, on T cells in Graves' hyperthyroidism and ophthalmopathy.

Sequencing used peripheral blood mononuclear cells (PBMCs), obtained at new diagnosis, from a patient treated with antithyroid drugs. These receptor sequences come from a man aged 25 to 40 with Graves disease. The CDR3 runs from the conserved cysteine through the conserved F or W. D genes are given only for firm matches.

CDR3 protein,D gene,V gene
CASEQGAGELFF,NA,TRBV3-1
CSVLHLAGVHEQFF,TRBD2,TRBV29-1
CASTMGGRTATQYF,TRBD2,TRBV19
CAMGTSGSSYNEQFF,TRBD2,TRBV10-3
CASSLNKPYEQYF,NA,TRBV28
CASSPGTSGRYNTGELFF,TRBD2,TRBV12-3/TRBV12-4
CAIGQMNTEAFF,NA,TRBV10-3
CASSLGEGGATEAFF,NA,TRBV5-1
CASAAGLVMAFF,NA,TRBV2
CASSVQETQYF,NA,TRBV11-2
CASSLGQGAGTEAFF,TRBD1,TRBV6-9
CASRTQGPEAFF,NA,TRBV12-3/TRBV12-4
CASSDDIGGETQYF,NA,TRBV6-2/TRBV6-3
CASSLSEWEAILNEQFF,NA,TRBV7-8
CASSFLSSGTQYF,NA,TRBV12-3/TRBV12-4
CASSATGTANTEAFF,TRBD1,TRBV7-2
CASSWTSTGDTQYF,NA,TRBV5-1
CASSEHGGSGELFF,NA,TRBV25-1
CSATQGSTEAFF,NA,TRBV20-1
CALSRDGWEQYF,NA,TRBV10-3
CASSPKQRNQPQHF,NA,TRBV18
CASSFGSYGYTF,NA,TRBV12-3/TRBV12-4
CASSHVRGNTIYF,NA,TRBV16
CASTRGPIDSGNTIYF,TRBD1,TRBV5-4
CASSSRGSNQPQHF,NA,TRBV7-9
CASSVEPAGVYEQFF,TRBD2,TRBV9
CAWATLTYEQYF,NA,TRBV30
CAWSVRDRGGTEAFF,TRBD1,TRBV30
CASSGPEIAVNYEQYF,NA,TRBV6-1
CASSERLAGLYEQYF,TRBD2,TRBV2
CASSLFAAHEQYF,NA,TRBV12-3/TRBV12-4
CASSPTRTGNNQPQHF,TRBD1,TRBV7-8
CATSDLIDTQYF,NA,TRBV24-1
CASRGQFGQPQHF,NA,TRBV2
CSVVHGLSGNTIYF,NA,TRBV29-1
CASSIGQDTIYF,NA,TRBV12-3/TRBV12-4
CASSPPSGDYNEQFF,TRBD2,TRBV7-9
CASSGDRNTEAFF,TRBD1,TRBV11-2
CSAEDGPEVGEQYF,NA,TRBV20-1
CASLGVQETQYF,NA,TRBV12-3/TRBV12-4
CASSFEGQGREKLFF,TRBD1,TRBV5-6
CASSYRGLWQPQHF,TRBD1,TRBV27
CARGTSANTGELFF,TRBD2,TRBV7-9
CASGTAVYSNQPQHF,TRBD1,TRBV19
CASSDVGGRAYEQYF,TRBD2,TRBV5-6
CASSQTGTPYNEQFF,NA,TRBV11-3
CSVEETLGGPLHF,NA,TRBV29-1
CASSLVQHENTEAFF,NA,TRBV7-8
CSARALSGAGRHEQYF,NA,TRBV20-1
CASTGGRAINTGELFF,TRBD2,TRBV6-1
CASRSLGGSSYNEQFF,TRBD2,TRBV6-2/TRBV6-3
CASSLDLEADGYTF,NA,TRBV5-4
CASSITRSSYNEQFF,NA,TRBV27